This entry lists 20 T cell receptor beta chains sequenced from one sample in a study of CD4 T cells in relation to SARS-CoV-2 and coronaviruses. CD4+ T cells from unexposed donors were obtained before the COVID-19 pandemic (2011-2018). After 10 to 11 days of culture, CD4+ T cells were isolated. These TCRs are of unknown antigen specificity. The protocol was immunoSEQ multiplex PCR, while the TCRdb copy is restricted to in-frame clones and leaves out a portion. This sample has 20,000 or so clones; approximately 78% occur once, and the top ten carry about 19%. The specimen was CD4+ T cells from PBMCs, cultured in vitro. The receptors were sampled from a human donor in good health.

CDR3 protein: CAWSRLAGIEQFF. CDR3 DNA sequence: TGTGCCTGGAGCCGACTAGCGGGAATTGAGCAGTTCTTC. This sequence joins TRBV30 and TRBJ2-1, with 11 bases matching TRBD2. CDR1 GTSNPN and CDR2 SVGIG come from the germline V gene (reference sequence). The V segment lost 3 bases and the J segment 9 bases; nucleotides outside the gene matches: 4. The CDR3 is made up of 13 amino acids.

V and J are TRBV2 and TRBJ2-1; 9 bases fit TRBD1. The CDR3 contains 16 residues. The V gene's germline CDR1 is SNHLY and CDR2 FYNNEI. V was pared by 6 bases and J by 3 bases, with 9 bases of the junction left unmatched. CDR3 residues: CASSGGTGRGYNEQFF. As DNA, the CDR3 is TGTGCCAGCAGCGGAGGGACAGGGAGGGGCTACAATGAGCAGTTCTTC.

The V call is TRBV12-5, the J call TRBJ1-2; D is possibly TRBD1 (6 bases). V was shortened by 6 bases and J by 5 bases, with 16 bases between the two germline ends. Germline loops: CDR1 LGHNT, CDR2 FRNRAP. There are 14 residues in the CDR3. The chain's CDR3 is CASGKDSSDYGYTF. CDR3 in DNA: TGTGCTAGTGGCAAGGACAGCTCGGATTATGGCTACACCTTC.

The J gene is TRBJ2-2, the V gene TRBV27; D tentatively fits TRBD1 or TRBD2 (5 bases each). The V and J ends lost 5 bases and 2 bases respectively, with 12 bases between them. The CDR3 runs to 15 residues. Germline lookup yields CDR1 MNHEY and CDR2 SMNVEV (reference sequence). The CDR3 DNA reads as TGTGCCAGCAGTCCTGAGGGACCTAACACCGGGGAGCTGTTTTTT. Its translation is CASSPEGPNTGELFF.

The rearrangement uses TRBV12-3 or TRBV12-4 and TRBJ1-2; D gene unclear. V lost 1 base and J 4 bases, leaving 7 bases between the germline ends. This CDR3 contains 13 residues. The CDR3 reads CASSLGPSYGYTF. CDR3 in DNA: TGTGCCAGCAGTTTAGGGCCATCCTATGGCTACACCTTC.

The V call is TRBV30, the J call TRBJ2-7; tentatively, D is TRBD2 (6 bases). Germline lookup yields CDR1 GTSNPN and CDR2 SVGIG (reference sequence). CDR3 length equals 13 residues. V lost 0 bases and J 3 bases, leaving 9 bases between the germline ends. CDR3 sequence: CAWSVNSGYEQYF. CDR3 DNA sequence: TGTGCCTGGAGTGTAAATAGCGGCTACGAGCAGTACTTC.

The genes are TRBV29-1 and TRBJ1-2, with D perhaps matching TRBD1 (5 bases). V lost 1 base, J lost 8 bases, and 14 bases lay in between. Germline V gives CDR1 SQVTM, CDR2 ANQGSEA. This CDR3 has 13 residues. For the CDR3, the DNA is TGCAGCGTTGAAGGGCGGGCCAGGGCCGGCTACACCTTC. This encodes CSVEGRARAGYTF.

The chain joins TRBV5-6 to TRBJ1-1; the D is unclear. The ends were cut back, 5 bases at V and 1 base at J, with 12 bases in the middle. This CDR3 contains 14 residues. Germline CDR1 and CDR2: SGHDT and YYEEEE. CDR3 sequence (DNA): TGTGCCAGCAGTCCCCTGCGGGGGAACACTGAAGCTTTCTTT. Translating it yields CASSPLRGNTEAFF.

The chain joins TRBV20-1 to TRBJ1-5, with D tentatively TRBD1 (5 bases). V was cut by 3 bases and J by 3 bases, with 18 bases left in between. The CDR3 is made up of 16 amino acids. The germline CDR1 and CDR2 sequences are DFQATT and SNEGSKA (reference sequence). CDR3 sequence (DNA): TGCAGTGCTAGTAAAGACGTGGGACGAAACAATCAGCCCCAGCATTTT. It encodes CSASKDVGRNNQPQHF.

CDR3: CASNTKRSGPGNTIYF. DNA of the CDR3: TGTGCCAGCAACACCAAGCGATCCGGGCCTGGAAACACCATATATTTT. This chain connects TRBV7-3 to TRBJ1-3, with D hard to call. Looked up from germline, CDR1 is SGHTA and CDR2 is FQGTGA. The CDR3 consists of 16 residues. The V gene lost 7 bases and the J gene lost 2 bases, with 18 bases spanning the gap.

V gene TRBV19 combines with J gene TRBJ2-2, with D perhaps TRBD1 (5 bases). The CDR3 covers 14 residues. The V end was cut by 7 bases, the J end by 2 bases, with 11 bases between. Germline V gives CDR1 LNHDA, CDR2 SQIVND (reference sequence). CDR3 loop: CASMGQSNTGELFF. As DNA, the CDR3 is TGTGCCAGTATGGGGCAGTCAAACACCGGGGAGCTGTTTTTT.

The rearrangement joins TRBV19 to TRBJ1-5, with 9 nucleotides matching TRBD1. Germline-derived CDR1 and CDR2 are LNHDA and SQIVND (reference sequence). The CDR3 covers 16 residues. The ends lost 6 bases at V and 9 bases at J; junction bases unmatched: 15. In DNA, the CDR3 is TGTGCCAGTAGCGAGAAGCCATGGACAGGGGAGCTGCCCCAGCATTTT. Translating it yields CASSEKPWTGELPQHF.

The chain combines TRBV7-6 with TRBJ2-7, with D possibly being TRBD1 or TRBD2 (5 bases each). V shed 4 bases and J shed 7 bases, with 8 bases lying between them. Germline loops: CDR1 SGHVS, CDR2 FNYEAQ. CDR3 length equals 11 residues. CDR3 DNA: TGTGCCAGCAGCTCAGAGGGGGAGCAGTACTTC. Translated, it gives CASSSEGEQYF.

The V gene is TRBV4-1, the J gene TRBJ2-2; D gene unclear. CDR1 and CDR2 (germline): MGHRA, YSYEKL. The CDR3 spans 12 residues. The V gene lost 1 base and the J gene lost 7 bases, with 4 bases spanning the gap. The CDR3 DNA follows: TGCGCCAGCAGCCAAGTAGACGGGGAGCTGTTTTTT. Translating gives CASSQVDGELFF.

The chain uses TRBV19 and TRBJ2-2; D is perhaps TRBD1 (5 bases). V gave up 6 bases and J gave up 1 base, with 9 bases separating them. The CDR3 has 14 residues. Germline lookup yields CDR1 LNHDA and CDR2 SQIVND (reference sequence). CDR3 coding DNA: TGTGCCAGTAGGAGGCAGGGGAACACCGGGGAGCTGTTTTTT. Protein product: CASRRQGNTGELFF.

This clone has just a few counts. The identical CDR3 is also encoded by other nucleotide sequences in the sample. The genes are TRBV2 and TRBJ1-2, with D maybe TRBD1 (5 bases). The germline gives CDR1 SNHLY, CDR2 FYNNEI. This CDR3 comprises 16 residues. V lost 6 bases, J lost 5 bases, and 22 bases lay in between. CDR3: CASSPLPRGGLYGYTF. In DNA form, the CDR3 reads TGTGCCAGCAGCCCGCTCCCCCGGGGCGGGTTGTATGGCTACACCTTC.

This sequence joins TRBV25-1 and TRBJ2-1; D may be TRBD2 (7 bases). Trimming left V 4 bases short and J 10 bases short, with 17 bases between. Germline lookup yields CDR1 MGHDK and CDR2 SYGVNS. The CDR3 has 14 residues. In nucleotides, the CDR3 is TGTGCCAGCAGTGGGACAGAAGAGGGAGGGGAGCAGTTCTTC. Its protein product is CASSGTEEGGEQFF.

The chain carries TRBV11-2 and TRBJ1-6; 7 positions agree with TRBD1. Per germline, CDR1 SGHAT and CDR2 FQNNGV. The length of the CDR3 is 14 residues. V trimming: 4 bases; J trimming: 7 bases; junction bases outside the gene matches: 4. This chain's CDR3 is CASSSGTENSPLHF. CDR3 coding DNA: TGTGCCAGCAGCTCCGGGACAGAGAATTCACCCCTCCACTTT. The variable domain in full, with the rest retrieved from reference TRBV11-2 and TRBJ1-6, is EAGVAQSPRYKIIEKRQSVAFWCNPISGHATLYWYQQILGQGPKLLIQFQNNGVVDDSQLPKDRFSAERLKGVDSTLKIQPAKLEDSAVYLCASSSGTENSPLHFGNGTRLTVT.

The rearrangement joins TRBV9 to TRBJ2-2; the match to TRBD2 covers 9 bases. The J segment lost 2 bases and the V segment lost 3 bases, leaving 5 bases of the junction unmatched. The CDR3 is 16 residues long. Germline loops: CDR1 SGDLS, CDR2 YYNGEE. In DNA form, the CDR3 reads TGTGCCAGCAGCGCCGGGACTAGCCCAAACACCGGGGAGCTGTTTTTT. It yields the protein CASSAGTSPNTGELFF.

The chain employs TRBV27 and TRBJ2-3; 13 bases map to TRBD2. Trimming took 5 bases from V and 6 from J; bases not matched to a gene: 5. CDR3 size: 15 residues. Germline V lookup: CDR1 MNHEY, CDR2 SMNVEV (reference sequence). CDR3 coding DNA: TGTGCCAGCAGTGTAGGACTAGCGGGAGCGGATACGCAGTATTTT. Protein sequence: CASSVGLAGADTQYF.